Listed below are T cell receptor beta chains from one sample, sequenced in a study of blood T cell repertoires in COVID-19. Assay: immunoSEQ multiplex PCR; the TCRdb copy retains only in-frame clones and omits some. The sample has 310,000 or so clones; approximately 82% are singletons. The sample was peripheral blood. These receptors came from a woman aged 45 to 65 with acute or convalescent COVID-19. The CDR3 runs from the conserved cysteine through the conserved F or W. Each record gives: D gene, J gene, V gene, CDR3 protein. D genes are given only for firm matches.

d_call: TRBD1
j_call: TRBJ2-3
v_call: TRBV4-1
cdr3_aa: CASSRDRATDTQYF

d_call: NA
j_call: TRBJ1-4
v_call: TRBV6-6
cdr3_aa: CASSSPAGSRNEKLFF

d_call: TRBD2
j_call: TRBJ2-1
v_call: TRBV4-1
cdr3_aa: CASSQEKGAGILNEQFF

d_call: TRBD1
j_call: TRBJ1-6
v_call: TRBV30
cdr3_aa: CAWSTGYNSPLHF

d_call: TRBD1
j_call: TRBJ1-2
v_call: TRBV6-1
cdr3_aa: CASSEPSGTGGDYGYTF

d_call: NA
j_call: TRBJ2-2
v_call: TRBV27
cdr3_aa: CASSSTGGVAGELFF

d_call: NA
j_call: TRBJ1-2
v_call: TRBV27
cdr3_aa: CASSFRQASYGYTF

d_call: TRBD1
j_call: TRBJ2-3
v_call: TRBV4-2
cdr3_aa: CASSQADRGTDTQYF

d_call: TRBD1
j_call: TRBJ2-3
v_call: TRBV7-9
cdr3_aa: CASSRGTGPRTDTQYF

d_call: NA
j_call: TRBJ2-7
v_call: TRBV5-5
cdr3_aa: CASSPAQGIREQYF

d_call: NA
j_call: TRBJ2-1
v_call: TRBV18
cdr3_aa: CASSPGRDNEQFF

d_call: NA
j_call: TRBJ2-5
v_call: TRBV7-2
cdr3_aa: CASSFPGQIWETQYF

d_call: TRBD2
j_call: TRBJ2-3
v_call: TRBV10-3
cdr3_aa: CAISYLAGGADTQYF

d_call: TRBD1
j_call: TRBJ1-2
v_call: TRBV29-1
cdr3_aa: CSFLQGANGYTF

d_call: NA
j_call: TRBJ2-5
v_call: TRBV4-2
cdr3_aa: CASSQGPEETQYF

d_call: TRBD1
j_call: TRBJ1-2
v_call: TRBV5-4
cdr3_aa: CASSLRAGGASNYGYTF